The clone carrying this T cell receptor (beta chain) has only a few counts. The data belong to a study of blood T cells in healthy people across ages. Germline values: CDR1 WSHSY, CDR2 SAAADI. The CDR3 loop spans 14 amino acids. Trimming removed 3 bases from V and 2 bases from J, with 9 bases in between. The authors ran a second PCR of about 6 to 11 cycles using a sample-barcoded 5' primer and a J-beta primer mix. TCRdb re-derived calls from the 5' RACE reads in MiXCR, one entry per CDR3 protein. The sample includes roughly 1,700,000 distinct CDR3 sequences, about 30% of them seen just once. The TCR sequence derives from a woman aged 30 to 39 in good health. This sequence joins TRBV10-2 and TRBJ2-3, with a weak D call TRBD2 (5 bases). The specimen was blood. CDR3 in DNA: TGCGCCAGCAGTGATGTAGGACTCACAGATACGCAGTATTTT. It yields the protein CASSDVGLTDTQYF.